This T cell receptor beta chain derives from a study of blood T cell repertoires in COVID-19 (dated by TCRdb to 2018 to 2021). About the full investigation: Collaborator samples came from the United States, Italy and Spain and covered acute and convalescent phases of COVID-19. The material from the prospective study consisted of cDNA or gDNA derived from T cells, B-cell-depleted T cells, or PBMCs. The dataset comprised deeply sampled blood TCRbeta repertoires from subjects exposed to, actively infected with, or recovered from COVID-19. The repertoires were released in a freely available public database intended as a resource for research on the immune response to SARS-CoV-2. The samples were drawn from two sources: the first 160 participants of the ongoing ImmuneRACE study, and 1,200 or so subjects contributed by 6 global collaborators. A de-identified subject ID, COVID-19 status, age in years and sex were almost always included in the sample metadata. Where HLA class I and class II types were available, the types were taken from metadata supplied by the sample provider, not from assay-based typing.

Turning to this clone: Its antigen specificity is not known. Base qualities are not provided; no much larger clone lies one nucleotide away.

Participants in the prospective study were enrolled through a virtual design, were aged about 18 to 100 years, and lived in approximately 25 United States geographic areas. In the prospective study, cohorts were assigned on the basis of participant-reported clinical history obtained from a screening survey and a study questionnaire. ImmuneRACE Cohort 3 recovered participants were defined by two consecutive negative NP/OP PCR tests, healthcare professional clearance, or symptom resolution. Each participant in the prospective study had whole blood, serum and a nasopharyngeal or oropharyngeal swab collected by mobile phlebotomists. Prospective study participants could optionally give additional blood draws and questionnaires over an approximately 2-month period. Before DNA extraction, prospective study blood samples were shipped either frozen or at room temperature. There are 15 amino acids in the CDR3, from cysteine to phenylalanine inclusive. The CDR3 DNA has 45 bases and is translated from base 1. V loses 0 bases, J loses 1 base, and the germline ends lie 10 bases apart. Reading the germline V gene gives CDR1 SGHRS and CDR2 YFSETQ.

TCRbeta CDR3 regions were amplified from genomic DNA by means of the immunoSEQ Assay, a bias-controlled multiplex PCR. For the original study's pipeline: Nucleated cell counts per sample were estimated from amplification of reference gene primers within the assay. To quantify the absolute abundance of each unique TCRbeta CDR3 rearrangement, sequence reads were collapsed and filtered. For each sample, productive Simpson clonality was calculated by taking the square root of Simpson's diversity index across productive rearrangements. Imported from immuneACCESS, the table was reduced by TCRdb to in-frame sequences with V and J called. These copies leave out some clones; in studies compared against another copy, an unresolved V gene accounts for under half, and the cause of the remainder is not known. The V and J calls and the clone size are those of that table, but D and trimming were determined from the DNA. Recorded for this sample are a few hundred thousand clones; roughly four fifths of them occurred a single time. The top ten constitute roughly 8.7% of the sample.

What the authors observed across the whole study: Clinical and demographic metadata were provided uncurated, with the amount varying by source and participant.

The V gene is TRBV5-1 and the J gene is TRBJ1-1, with the D gene not confidently named. Sequencing used PBMCs or T cells enriched from blood (not recorded which). This receptor was identified in a middle-aged man who had recovered from COVID-19. The nucleotide sequence is given as TGCGCCAGCAGCTTGGGCTTCGAGGGGAACACTGAAGCTTTCTTT. It codes for CASSLGFEGNTEAFF.